The table lists the clone carrying this TCR beta chain with many counts. The antigen is unknown. V lost 0 bases and J lost 4, with 12 bases in between. Germline V gives CDR1 MGHRA, CDR2 YSYEKL. The CDR3 runs 16 residues. The sample comes from a study of T-cell memory formation after mild COVID-19. Across the whole study: TCR clustering was largely donor specific.

TCRdb fed the 5' RACE reads into MiXCR, producing one record per CDR3 protein. The repertoire has approximately 480,000 distinct CDR3 sequences, 15% to 20% of them found once; the top ten carry around 12%. General study results and limits: Those CD4+ clones that contracted were mainly in CM and EM (CD8+ ones in EMRA). Among clones contracting day 15 to 85, CD4/CD8 was balanced, whereas later expanders leaned CD4+. Several responding clones turned up in pre-infection memory, indicating that cross-reactive memory may have taken part.

Sequencing was done on a sample of PBMCs or a T cell subset sorted from them (not recorded which). The chain joins TRBV4-1 to TRBJ2-2; D may be TRBD2 (7 bases). The source of this sequence is an adult woman who had mild COVID-19 (a few samples of this study predate the infection). Cell type and time point are not known. CDR3: CASSQEGGALTGELFF. CDR3 nucleotides: TGCGCCAGCAGCCAAGAGGGGGGGGCTCTCACCGGGGAGCTGTTTTTT.